A single sample gave rise to the 23 T cell receptor beta chains below, sequenced in a study of control samples from healthy donors and cancer patients. Clones were sequenced by immunoSEQ multiplex PCR, and TCRdb holds only the in-frame ones, with some missing. The table records 77,000 or so clones, 90% to 95% of them present only once. Sequenced sample: blood. The receptors stem from a man aged 30-40 years in good health.

The chain links TRBV28 to TRBJ2-3; the match to TRBD2 covers 12 bases. J was trimmed by 3 bases and V by 9 bases; bases with no gene match: 13. The germline V gene encodes CDR1 MDHEN and CDR2 SYDVKM. This CDR3 spans 17 amino acids. The CDR3 here is CARVLAGGPGWTDTQYF. CDR3 nucleotide sequence: TGTGCCAGGGTTCTAGCGGGGGGGCCAGGTTGGACAGATACGCAGTATTTT.

The chain recombines TRBV18 with TRBJ2-1; 8 bases map to TRBD1. Unmatched junction bases numbered 8, after V lost 3 bases and J lost 7 bases. This CDR3 contains 15 residues. The germline gives CDR1 KGHSH, CDR2 LQKENI. The CDR3 spells CASSPARGRENEQFF. The CDR3 DNA follows: TGTGCCAGCTCACCGGCCAGGGGGCGCGAAAATGAGCAGTTCTTC. The variable domain in full, completed from reference TRBV18 and TRBJ2-1, reads NAGVMQNPRHLVRRRGQEARLRCSPMKGHSHVYWYRQLPEEGLKFMVYLQKENIIDESGMPKERFSAEFPKEGPSILRIQQVVRGDSAAYFCASSPARGRENEQFFGPGTRLTVL.

The V gene is TRBV19, the J gene TRBJ2-7; TRBD2 matches 10 bases. Germline trimming cut 7 bases from V and 3 bases from J; bases unmatched to any gene: 9. Germline lookup yields CDR1 LNHDA and CDR2 SQIVND (reference sequence). The CDR3 has 15 amino acids. The chain's CDR3 is CASTARAGGNYEQYF. DNA for the CDR3: TGTGCCAGTACCGCGCGAGCGGGGGGGAACTACGAGCAGTACTTC.

The chain joins TRBV7-3 to TRBJ1-1, with D unclear. Germline V gene sequence: CDR1 SGHTA, CDR2 FQGTGA. This CDR3 has 13 residues. Trimming stripped 5 bases from V and 0 bases from J, with 7 bases between. The DNA for the CDR3 is TGTGCCAGCAGCCCTGGACTGAACACTGAAGCTTTCTTT. This sequence encodes CASSPGLNTEAFF.

The V and J genes are TRBV6-5 and TRBJ2-1; no clear D. The CDR3 loop spans 13 amino acids. Between the trimmed V and J ends, which lost 2 bases and 1 base, there was a span of 3 bases. Per germline, CDR1 MNHEY and CDR2 SVGAGI. CDR3 coding DNA: TGTGCCAGCAGTTACAGATCCTACAATGAGCAGTTCTTC. Its translation: CASSYRSYNEQFF.

The V and J genes are TRBV29-1 and TRBJ2-3; 9 nucleotides agree with TRBD1. From germline, CDR1 is SQVTM and CDR2 ANQGSEA. V shed 7 bases and J 0 bases; nucleotides not matched to a gene: 5. The CDR3 sequence is 14 residues long. The CDR3 DNA reads as TGCAGCGCGCCGGGACAGGGCAGCACAGATACGCAGTATTTT. Translation gives CSAPGQGSTDTQYF.

The chain joins TRBV30 to TRBJ2-7; D is perhaps TRBD1 (5 bases). V was shortened by 1 base and J by 0 bases, with 10 bases between the two germline ends. CDR1 is GTSNPN, CDR2 SVGIG, per germline (reference sequence). This CDR3 is built from 14 residues. The CDR3 DNA reads TGTGCCTGGAGTGGACAGCCGAGCTCCTACGAGCAGTACTTC. Amino acid sequence: CAWSGQPSSYEQYF.

The chain has TRBV4-1 and TRBJ2-5, with TRBD2 as a possible D gene (6 bases). CDR3 length equals 14 residues. Germline assignment: CDR1 MGHRA and CDR2 YSYEKL. The V end was cut by 4 bases, the J end by 5 bases, with 14 bases between. The CDR3, as DNA: TGCGCCAGCAGCCGGAGGGGCGGTGGTGAGACCCAGTACTTC. Its translation is CASSRRGGGETQYF.

The V call is TRBV6-6, the J call TRBJ2-7; TRBD1 aligns across 8 bases. The junction had 7 bases not matched to a gene; V was cut back by 0 bases and J by 6 bases. This CDR3 contains 15 residues. CDR1 is MNHNY and CDR2 is SVGAGI in the germline V gene (reference sequence). The CDR3 sequence is CASSYSPGQAFEQYF. The CDR3 DNA is TGTGCCAGCAGTTACTCACCGGGACAGGCTTTCGAGCAGTACTTC.

This chain joins TRBV19 and TRBJ1-3; tentatively, D is TRBD1 (6 bases). The length of the CDR3 is 18 residues. The V gene's germline CDR1 is LNHDA and CDR2 SQIVND (reference sequence). The ends were cut back, 7 bases at V and 3 bases at J, with 25 bases in the middle. The CDR3 DNA reads as TGTGCCAGTACCAGACCGGGACACGCGATATTCGGTGGAAACACCATATATTTT. Translated, it gives CASTRPGHAIFGGNTIYF.

This chain links TRBV11-2 with TRBJ2-7; the D gene is possibly TRBD2 (5 bases). CDR1 and CDR2 from the germline V gene are SGHAT and FQNNGV. The length of the CDR3 is 18 residues. V lost 1 base to trimming and J lost 6 bases, with 25 bases between them. The CDR3 coding sequence is TGTGCCAGCAGCTTAGGCCAGAGGATAGCGCCCCCATGGGGCGAGCAGTACTTC. The encoded protein is CASSLGQRIAPPWGEQYF.

This sequence joins TRBV30 and TRBJ2-7, with 7 bases aligning to TRBD2. This CDR3 spans 16 amino acids. V lost 2 bases to trimming and J lost 4 bases; unmatched junction nucleotides: 14. Germline V lookup: CDR1 GTSNPN, CDR2 SVGIG (reference sequence). The CDR3, as DNA: TGTGCCTGGAGTCCTCTCGGGGGGAGCGGGGAGTACGAGCAGTACTTC. This encodes CAWSPLGGSGEYEQYF.

V is TRBV28 and J is TRBJ1-5; the D gene is possibly TRBD1 (5 bases). V was trimmed by 7 bases and J by 1 base, leaving 8 bases between them. Germline assignment: CDR1 MDHEN and CDR2 SYDVKM. This CDR3 contains 13 residues. The chain's CDR3 is CASKDTSNQPQHF. The CDR3 DNA reads as TGTGCCAGCAAGGACACAAGCAATCAGCCCCAGCATTTT.

The rearrangement uses TRBV4-1 and TRBJ2-7; D might be TRBD2 (5 bases). Germline values: CDR1 MGHRA, CDR2 YSYEKL. This CDR3 comprises 16 residues. V was pared by 4 bases and J by 2 bases, with 18 bases between. The CDR3 protein is CASSPGRLASAYEQYF. The CDR3 DNA reads TGCGCCAGCAGCCCTGGGCGGCTAGCCTCAGCCTACGAGCAGTACTTC.

The chain employs TRBV27 and TRBJ2-3; no definite D call. Germline CDR1 and CDR2: MNHEY and SMNVEV (reference sequence). The length of the CDR3 is 13 residues. V shed 3 bases and J shed 5 bases, with 9 bases lying between them. The CDR3 DNA reads as TGTGCCAGCAGTTTGATCGGGTTAGATACGCAGTATTTT. Amino acids: CASSLIGLDTQYF.

This clone came up a few times. This chain links TRBV5-1 with TRBJ2-2, with D possibly being TRBD2 (5 bases). CDR3 length: 15 residues. V gave up 0 bases and J gave up 1 base, with 7 bases separating them. Germline CDR1 is SGHRS and CDR2 is YFSETQ. This CDR3 reads CASSLGTRNTGELFF. Here the CDR3 DNA reads TGCGCCAGCAGCTTGGGGACTCGGAACACCGGGGAGCTGTTTTTT.

In its sample, this clone was seen once. The gene calls are TRBV24-1 and TRBJ2-3; TRBD2 is a possible D gene (6 bases). The CDR3 covers 15 residues. Trimming removed 5 bases from V and 4 bases from J, with 15 bases in between. Looked up from germline, CDR1 is KGHDR and CDR2 is SFDVKD. CDR3 sequence (DNA): TGTGCCACCAGTGCAGGGCTAGCGAATTCAGATACGCAGTATTTT. It is translated as CATSAGLANSDTQYF.

V is TRBV28 and J is TRBJ2-7; no clear D. The length of the CDR3 is 12 residues. V lost 6 bases and J 10 bases, leaving 16 bases between the germline ends. CDR1 is MDHEN, CDR2 SYDVKM, per germline. The CDR3 is CASSLSAPHQYF. DNA for the CDR3: TGTGCCAGCAGCCTTTCGGCACCTCATCAGTACTTC.

This clone occurred once. The V and J genes are TRBV7-2 and TRBJ2-4; 9 bases are shared with TRBD1. The CDR3 extends over 16 amino acids. Germline CDR1 reads SGHTA; CDR2 reads FQGNSA. The trim removed 2 bases at V and 0 bases at J, leaving 2 bases unmatched. The CDR3 DNA follows: TGTGCCAGCAGCTTAAAGACAGGGGGAGCCAAAAACATTCAGTACTTC. The encoded protein is CASSLKTGGAKNIQYF.

The chain is built from TRBV11-2 and TRBJ1-4, with TRBD1 as a possible D gene (5 bases). Trimming pared 1 base from V and 6 bases from J, leaving 12 bases between. The CDR3 sequence is 15 residues long. Germline values: CDR1 SGHAT, CDR2 FQNNGV. CDR3 nucleotides: TGTGCCAGCAGCTTAGGGTCCGGGGCGCATGAAAAACTGTTTTTT. Residues: CASSLGSGAHEKLFF.

The rearrangement links TRBV30 to TRBJ2-4; 9 positions agree with TRBD1. The V segment lost 4 bases and the J segment 1 base; nucleotides outside the gene matches: 5. CDR1 is GTSNPN and CDR2 is SVGIG in the germline V gene (reference sequence). This CDR3 has 15 amino acids. The CDR3 sequence: CAWTDRGTAKNIQYF. CDR3 in DNA: TGTGCCTGGACCGACAGGGGGACGGCCAAAAACATTCAGTACTTC. Full variable domain (rest looked up from reference TRBV30 and TRBJ2-4): SQTIHQWPATLVQPVGSPLSLECTVEGTSNPNLYWYRQAAGRGLQLLFYSVGIGQISSEVPQNLSASRPQDRQFILSSKKLLLSDSGFYLCAWTDRGTAKNIQYFGAGTRLSVL.

The J gene is TRBJ1-5, the V gene TRBV30, with TRBD1 matching 8 bases. V trimming: 4 bases; J trimming: 8 bases; junction bases outside the gene matches: 10. Germline V lookup: CDR1 GTSNPN, CDR2 SVGIG (reference sequence). CDR3 length: 14 residues. CDR3 DNA sequence: TGTGCCTGGAATCGCAGGGGGCGCGGAGAGCCCCAGCATTTT. It is translated as CAWNRRGRGEPQHF. Full variable domain (outside the CDR3, taken from reference TRBV30 and TRBJ1-5): SQTIHQWPATLVQPVGSPLSLECTVEGTSNPNLYWYRQAAGRGLQLLFYSVGIGQISSEVPQNLSASRPQDRQFILSSKKLLLSDSGFYLCAWNRRGRGEPQHFGDGTRLSIL.

The V and J genes are TRBV28 and TRBJ1-5; 7 bases align to TRBD1. This CDR3 contains 15 residues. The germline V gene encodes CDR1 MDHEN and CDR2 SYDVKM. J was trimmed by 2 bases and V by 5 bases; bases with no gene match: 6. CDR3 nucleotide sequence: TGTGCCAGCAGTAAAGGGGGCGCCGGCAATCAGCCCCAGCATTTT. Protein product: CASSKGGAGNQPQHF.